A single sample is the source of the 8 T cell receptor beta chains below, sequenced in a study of CD8 T cells in ankylosing spondylitis. The study, taken as a whole, reports: Roughly eight highly homologous variants made up a TCR beta motif that seemed to typify ankylosing spondylitis blood.

TCRdb fed the 5' RACE reads into MiXCR, producing one record per CDR3 protein. This table has 350,000 to 550,000 distinct CDR3 sequences, about 25% appearing once. These receptors' targets are unknown. Sequences were obtained from blood, either unsorted or a sorted T cell fraction (not recorded which). These receptors were taken from a male donor with ankylosing spondylitis.

This clonotype was detected only a few times. The chain joins TRBV20-1 to TRBJ2-5; D gene uncertain. The ends were cut back, 2 bases at V and 2 bases at J, with 12 bases in the middle. The CDR3 is 14 amino acids. The germline gives CDR1 DFQATT, CDR2 SNEGSKA (reference sequence). The CDR3 protein is CSARTVWPQETQYF. CDR3 DNA sequence: TGCAGTGCTAGAACGGTTTGGCCGCAAGAGACCCAGTACTTC.

CDR3: CASSLSGGTGDTQYF. The CDR3 region has the DNA TGTGCCAGCAGTTTATCAGGGGGCACTGGGGATACGCAGTATTTT. The chain links TRBV27 to TRBJ2-3, with 7 bases that match TRBD1. The junction had 6 bases not matched to a gene; V was cut back by 0 bases and J by 6 bases. Germline V lookup: CDR1 MNHEY, CDR2 SMNVEV (reference sequence). The CDR3 runs to 15 residues.

The V call is TRBV18, the J call TRBJ1-2; D is unresolved. The CDR3 is 13 residues long. V was cut by 3 bases and J by 8 bases, with 13 bases left in between. CDR1 KGHSH and CDR2 LQKENI come from the germline V gene. CDR3 bases: TGTGCCAGCTCACCGAGAGGCGAGGCGGGCTACACCTTC. Translating it yields CASSPRGEAGYTF.

The table lists this clonotype with a few counts. The chain carries TRBV5-1 and TRBJ1-1; tentatively, D is TRBD1 (5 bases). CDR1 is SGHRS and CDR2 is YFSETQ in the germline V gene. The CDR3 contains 16 residues. V was cut by 0 bases and J by 6 bases, with 18 bases left in between. The CDR3 loop is CASSLGVGGSSAEAFF. The CDR3 DNA follows: TGCGCCAGCAGCTTGGGGGTTGGGGGGTCGTCGGCTGAAGCTTTCTTT.

The chain joins TRBV24-1 to TRBJ2-5; D is possibly TRBD1 (6 bases). The CDR3 is 14 amino acids. CDR1 is KGHDR and CDR2 is SFDVKD in the germline V gene. Trimming removed 3 bases from V and 8 bases from J, with 15 bases in between. CDR3 in amino acids: CATSDPGQSPTQYF. Here the CDR3 DNA reads TGTGCCACCAGTGATCCGGGACAATCCCCTACCCAGTACTTC.

The chain employs TRBV18 and TRBJ1-6; 8 bases match TRBD1. Germline values: CDR1 KGHSH, CDR2 LQKENI. V dropped 1 base and J dropped 9; count of bases not matched to a gene: 14. The CDR3 has 18 amino acids. This CDR3 reads CASSPRGPQGATPSPLHF. The CDR3, as DNA: TGTGCCAGCTCACCACGGGGGCCCCAGGGGGCTACACCTTCACCCCTCCACTTT.

This clonotype occurred a few times. This chain joins TRBV7-7 and TRBJ1-6; D gene uncertain. The germline gives CDR1 SSHAT, CDR2 FNYEAQ (reference sequence). CDR3 size: 13 residues. Trimming cost V 1 base and J 7 bases, with 5 bases left between them. The CDR3 here is CASSLEENSPLHF. The CDR3 DNA sequence: TGTGCCAGCAGCTTAGAGGAGAATTCACCCCTCCACTTT. Together with reference TRBV7-7 and TRBJ1-6, the CDR3 gives the full variable domain: GAGVSQSPRYKVTKRGQDVTLRCDPISSHATLYWYQQALGQGPEFLTYFNYEAQPDKSGLPSDRFSAERPEGSISTLTIQRTEQRDSAMYRCASSLEENSPLHFGNGTRLTVT.

This clonotype occurred many times. This chain joins TRBV20-1 and TRBJ1-1; a possible D gene is TRBD1 (6 bases). V dropped 2 bases and J dropped 0 bases, with 13 bases sitting between them. Germline V gives CDR1 DFQATT, CDR2 SNEGSKA (reference sequence). The CDR3 covers 15 residues. The CDR3 is CSARRRGNLNTEAFF. CDR3 sequence (DNA): TGCAGTGCTAGAAGGAGGGGGAACCTGAACACTGAAGCTTTCTTT.